This T cell receptor beta chain originates from a study of identical twins. Each cDNA held unique molecular identifiers, and template switching gave it a universal primer site. Via MiXCR, TCRdb re-called the 5' RACE reads, giving one row per CDR3 protein. The sample holds around 670,000 distinct CDR3 sequences, around 5.7% seen once. This clonotype was found many times. Its antigen remains unidentified. Whole-study findings and limits: Weaker excess twin sharing was seen among beta out-of-frame sequences. While abundant cord blood beta clonotypes carried fewer insertions, memory repertoires showed no such pattern.

This CDR3 is built from 16 residues. CDR1 is ENHRY, CDR2 SYGVKD, per germline. V was clipped by 3 bases and J by 3 bases, with 17 bases between them. The clonotype was recovered from a man between 18 and 35 years old in good health. The chain joins TRBV10-3 to TRBJ1-1; D is ambiguous. Sequencing was carried out using naive T cells sorted from blood. CDR3 sequence reads: CAISDQGGGLDTEAFF. For the CDR3, the DNA is TGTGCCATCAGTGATCAAGGTGGAGGATTGGACACTGAAGCTTTCTTT.